A selection of T cell receptor beta chains follows, all from one sample in a study of tumor T cells in aggressive B-cell lymphoma. Here immunoSEQ multiplex PCR was the method, and the copy in TCRdb shows in-frame clones only, minus some. The sample consists of some 7,200 clones, around 90% of them appearing once. Sequencing was done on a sample of tumor tissue. These TCRs come from an adult with diffuse large B cell lymphoma. Some clones in this sample may be carry-over from other donors' samples. Each CDR3 is given with its conserved first and last residue. The D gene is left open where the match is weak. Where a row states a size, it is once, few, many or the class of an expanded clone; other rows omit it.

v_call	clone_size	j_call	d_call	cdr3_nt	cdr3_aa
TRBV12-5	NA	TRBJ2-2	NA	TGTGCTAGTGGTGCCGAGCCCACCGGGGAGCTGTTTTTT	CASGAEPTGELFF
TRBV7-2	NA	TRBJ2-7	NA	TGTGCCAGCAGCAACAGGGTTTCCGAGCAGTACTTC	CASSNRVSEQYF
TRBV6-1	NA	TRBJ1-3	NA	TGTGCCAGCAGTGACAGGGGCCGAAACACCATATATTTT	CASSDRGRNTIYF
TRBV5-6	NA	TRBJ2-1	TRBD1	TGTGCCAGCAGCTGGGACAGGGCAATCAATGATGAGCAGTTCTTC	CASSWDRAINDEQFF
TRBV10-3	NA	TRBJ1-1	NA	TGTGCCATCAGTGAGTCGAACAGCCCTGAAGCTTTCTTT	CAISESNSPEAFF
TRBV7-9	NA	TRBJ1-4	NA	TGTGCCAGCAGCCCAGAGACAGAACTGTTTTTT	CASSPETELFF
TRBV5-6	NA	TRBJ2-7	TRBD1	TGTGCCAGCAGCTTCGTGACAGGGGCCTACGAGCAGTACTTC	CASSFVTGAYEQYF
TRBV7-2	NA	TRBJ2-7	NA	TGTGCCAGCAGCTTACTGAGCGAGGGTGAGCAGTACTTC	CASSLLSEGEQYF
TRBV5-6	NA	TRBJ2-5	NA	TGTGCCAGCAGCTTAGGTGAACTGGGAGGAGAGACCCAGTACTTC	CASSLGELGGETQYF
TRBV7-6	NA	TRBJ2-2	NA	TGTGCCAGCAGCTTAGCGGGGCCCACCGGGGAGCTGTTTTTT	CASSLAGPTGELFF
TRBV6-1	NA	TRBJ1-2	NA	TGTGCCAGCAGTCCCCAATTACAGGATCTCTATGGCTACACCTTC	CASSPQLQDLYGYTF
TRBV28	NA	TRBJ2-7	NA	TGTGCCAGCAGCCATTCCTACGAGCAGTACTTC	CASSHSYEQYF
TRBV21-1	NA	TRBJ2-5	NA	TGTGCCAGCAGCAAAGACAGGGGGCAAGAGACCCAGTACTTC	CASSKDRGQETQYF
TRBV29-1	NA	TRBJ1-2	NA	TGCAGCGTTGATGAGGGTGGCCGGGTCTATGGCTACACCTTC	CSVDEGGRVYGYTF
TRBV6-5	large	TRBJ2-2	TRBD2	TGTGCCAGCAGTTCGGGGGGAAACACCGGGGAGCTGTTTTTT	CASSSGGNTGELFF
TRBV19	NA	TRBJ2-1	TRBD1	TGTGCCAGTAAGGACAGGACGACCTACAATGAGCAGTTCTTC	CASKDRTTYNEQFF
TRBV6-5	NA	TRBJ2-5	TRBD2	TGTGCCAGCAGTTACAAGGGAGGGGTGACCCAGTACTTC	CASSYKGGVTQYF
TRBV30	once	TRBJ1-5	NA	TGTGCCTGGAGTGTCGGAGGCTCGAGCAATCAGCCCCAGCATTTT	CAWSVGGSSNQPQHF
TRBV7-9	NA	TRBJ1-5	NA	TGTGCCAGCAGCTTAGACACATTTCAGCCCCAGCATTTT	CASSLDTFQPQHF
TRBV7-2	NA	TRBJ2-7	NA	TGTGCCAGCAGCTTAGCACCCGGACAGTGGGGCTACGAGCAGTACTTC	CASSLAPGQWGYEQYF
TRBV9	NA	TRBJ2-3	NA	TGTGCCAGCAGCGTAGGTCCGGGGGATACGCAGTATTTT	CASSVGPGDTQYF
TRBV10-3	NA	TRBJ2-5	NA	TGTGCCATCAGTGAGCGGAGCGGTGGTACCCAAGAGACCCAGTACTTC	CAISERSGGTQETQYF
TRBV28	NA	TRBJ1-5	TRBD1	TGTGCCAGCAGTTCTCCAAAAATAGGGGGCCAGCCCCAGCATTTT	CASSSPKIGGQPQHF
TRBV5-6	NA	TRBJ1-4	NA	TGTGCCAGCAGCCCCCTTGGAGGGGAAAAACTGTTTTTT	CASSPLGGEKLFF
TRBV9	NA	TRBJ1-5	NA	TGTGCCAGCAGCGTATATAGCAATCAGCCCCGGCATTTT	CASSVYSNQPRHF
TRBV13	NA	TRBJ2-7	NA	TGTGCCAGCAGCCTTCTAGCGACTGGGACTTACGAGCAGTACTTC	CASSLLATGTYEQYF
TRBV5-1	NA	TRBJ2-6	NA	TGCGCCAGCAGCTTGACGAAGGGGGCTGGGGCCAACGTCCTGACTTTC	CASSLTKGAGANVLTF
TRBV7-2	NA	TRBJ1-4	NA	TGTGCCAGCAGCTTATGGACAGCTCGGGGAAAACTGTTTTTT	CASSLWTARGKLFF
TRBV27	NA	TRBJ1-5	NA	TGTGCCAGCAGTGCGCCCAATCAGCCCCAGCATTTT	CASSAPNQPQHF
TRBV11-2	NA	TRBJ2-2	NA	TGTGCCAGCAGCTCGCAACCGGGACTCAACACCGGAGAGCTGTTTTTT	CASSSQPGLNTGELFF
TRBV7-9	NA	TRBJ2-1	TRBD1	TGTGCCAGCAGCTCGACAGGGAGCGCTGAGCAGTTCTTC	CASSSTGSAEQFF
TRBV18	NA	TRBJ1-2	NA	TGTGCCAGCTCACCTACCATCAGAGACTCACGCTTCACCTTC	CASSPTIRDSRFTF